This T cell receptor beta chain was sequenced for a study of blood T cell repertoires in COVID-19. Study-wide context: Samples came from the United States, Italy and Spain, spanning acute and convalescent COVID-19. T cells, B-cell-depleted T cells, or PBMCs supplied cDNA or gDNA.

Germline lookup yields CDR1 KGHSH and CDR2 LQKENI. The CDR3 spans 13 residues. Trimming took off 2 bases at V and 8 bases at J, with 10 bases between the two ends. Clones were sequenced by immunoSEQ multiplex PCR, and TCRdb holds only the in-frame ones, with some missing. Among around 90,000 clones listed, 85% to 95% were seen once. The TCR comes from a woman aged 55 to 70 with active COVID-19. This sequence joins TRBV18 and TRBJ1-3; D is possibly TRBD1 (6 bases). Sequences were obtained from peripheral blood. Written as DNA, the CDR3 is TGTGCCAGCTCACCATCCAGGGGACACACCATATATTTT. Its protein product is CASSPSRGHTIYF.